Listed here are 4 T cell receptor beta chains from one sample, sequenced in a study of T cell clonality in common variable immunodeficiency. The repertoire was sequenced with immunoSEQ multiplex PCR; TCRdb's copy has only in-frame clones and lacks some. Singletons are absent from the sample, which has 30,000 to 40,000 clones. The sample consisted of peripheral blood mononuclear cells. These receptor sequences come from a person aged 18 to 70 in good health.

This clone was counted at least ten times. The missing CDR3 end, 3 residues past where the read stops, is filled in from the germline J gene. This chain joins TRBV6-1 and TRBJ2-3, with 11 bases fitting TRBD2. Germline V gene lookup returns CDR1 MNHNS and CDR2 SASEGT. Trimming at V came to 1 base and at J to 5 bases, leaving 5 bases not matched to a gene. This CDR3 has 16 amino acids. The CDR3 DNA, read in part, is TGTGCCAGCAGTGAAGGTCTAGCGGGAGGTAAAGATACG. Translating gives CASSEGLAGGKDT. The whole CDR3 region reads CASSEGLAGGKDTQYF.

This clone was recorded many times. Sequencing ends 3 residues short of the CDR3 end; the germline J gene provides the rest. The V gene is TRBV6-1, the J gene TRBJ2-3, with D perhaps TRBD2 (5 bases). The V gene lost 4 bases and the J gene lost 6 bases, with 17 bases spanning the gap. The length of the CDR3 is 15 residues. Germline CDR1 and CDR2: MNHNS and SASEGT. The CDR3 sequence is CASSGLAGVIDTQYF. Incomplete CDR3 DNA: TGTGCCAGCAGTGGCCTAGCCGGGGTGATCGATACG.

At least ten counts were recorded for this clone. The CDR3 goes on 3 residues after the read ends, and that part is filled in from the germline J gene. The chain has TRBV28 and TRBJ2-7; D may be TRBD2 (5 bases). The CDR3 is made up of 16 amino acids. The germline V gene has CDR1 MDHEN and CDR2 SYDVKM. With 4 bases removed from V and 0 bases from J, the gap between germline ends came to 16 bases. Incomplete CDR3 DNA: TGTGCCAGCAGTTCCCACTCCGGGGTGTTCTCCTACGAG. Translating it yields CASSSHSGVFSYE. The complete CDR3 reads CASSSHSGVFSYEQYF.

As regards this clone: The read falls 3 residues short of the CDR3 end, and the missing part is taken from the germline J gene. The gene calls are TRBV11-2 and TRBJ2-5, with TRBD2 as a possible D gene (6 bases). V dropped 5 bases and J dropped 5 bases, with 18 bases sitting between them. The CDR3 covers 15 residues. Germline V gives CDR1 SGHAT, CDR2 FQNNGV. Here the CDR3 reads CASSLPGRDGETQYF. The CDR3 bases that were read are TGTGCCAGCAGCCTGCCCGGGCGGGATGGGGAGACC.